The 21 T cell receptor beta chains below come from one sample, sequenced in a study of T cell responses to AZD1222 COVID-19 vaccine (TCRdb year 2021). The time point label on this specimen signifies: about 28 days (+/-7) after the second vaccine dose. The sample's treatment or condition label, decoded: meningococcal conjugate vaccine given as trial control. The library was obtained by the immunoSEQ multiplex PCR assay. TCRdb's version of the immuneACCESS table is confined to in-frame rearrangements and falls short of the full clone set. An unresolved V gene accounts for under half of the shortfall where checked; the remainder is of unknown origin. The sample data list about 210,000 clones, and about 94% of these were observed just once. In total, the top ten clones hold 1.7% of the sample. The specimen was peripheral blood, collected 28 days after the second dose of the MenACWY control vaccine. These receptors were obtained from an adult who received the MenACWY meningococcal vaccine as a control.

The chain uses TRBV9 and TRBJ1-3; D gene unclear. V lost 4 bases to trimming and J lost 4 bases, with 6 bases between them. Germline-derived CDR1 and CDR2 are SGDLS and YYNGEE. The CDR3 runs to 12 residues. The CDR3 region is CASSSLGNTIYF. For the CDR3, the DNA is TGTGCCAGCAGCTCCCTCGGAAACACCATATATTTT.

The chain joins TRBV28 to TRBJ1-6; 7 bases map to TRBD1. Germline-derived CDR1 and CDR2 are MDHEN and SYDVKM. Trimming at V came to 1 base and at J to 10 bases, leaving 13 bases not matched to a gene. This CDR3 contains 17 residues. The CDR3 coding sequence is TGTGCCAGCAGTTTATTCGGGACAGCCACCCGGGAGTCACCCCTCCACTTT. It encodes CASSLFGTATRESPLHF.

This sequence joins TRBV6-5 and TRBJ1-4; D possibly corresponds to TRBD1 (6 bases). Germline V gives CDR1 MNHEY, CDR2 SVGAGI. The CDR3 length is 13 residues. Trimming shortened V by 1 base and J by 8 bases, and 8 bases separated the two germline ends. The CDR3 DNA is TGTGCCAGCAGTTACTTTGGACAGGAAAAACTGTTTTTT. Translation: CASSYFGQEKLFF.

V and J are TRBV9 and TRBJ1-6, with a weak D call TRBD1 (5 bases). This CDR3 region has 12 residues. From germline, CDR1 is SGDLS and CDR2 YYNGEE. Trimming left V 2 bases short and J 10 bases short, with 7 bases between. The CDR3 reads CASSVRDSPLHF. DNA of the CDR3: TGTGCCAGCAGCGTTCGGGACTCACCCCTCCACTTT. Together with reference TRBV9 and TRBJ1-6, the CDR3 gives the full variable domain: DSGVTQTPKHLITATGQRVTLRCSPRSGDLSVYWYQQSLDQGLQFLIQYYNGEERAKGNILERFSAQQFPDLHSELNLSSLELGDSALYFCASSVRDSPLHFGNGTRLTVT.

The rearrangement joins TRBV7-2 to TRBJ1-2; D possibly corresponds to TRBD1 (6 bases). Trimming shortened V by 1 base and J by 5 bases, and 11 bases separated the two germline ends. The length of the CDR3 is 14 residues. In germline, CDR1 is SGHTA, CDR2 FQGNSA. The CDR3 sequence is CASSLDGGTYGYTF. Here the CDR3 DNA reads TGTGCCAGCAGCTTAGATGGGGGGACATATGGCTACACCTTC.

This sequence joins TRBV28 and TRBJ1-6, with 7 bases identical to TRBD1. The germline V gene has CDR1 MDHEN and CDR2 SYDVKM. This CDR3 has 14 residues. V lost 6 bases, J lost 5 bases, and 4 bases stayed unmatched. For the CDR3, the DNA is TGTGCCAGCAGGACAGGGTCGGATAATTCACCCCTCCACTTT. Translation: CASRTGSDNSPLHF.

V is TRBV2 and J is TRBJ1-5; D ambiguous. V was shortened by 6 bases and J by 0 bases, with 12 bases between the two germline ends. There are 15 residues in the CDR3. CDR1 and CDR2 from the germline V gene are SNHLY and FYNNEI. CDR3 sequence reads: CASSRRWDSNQPQHF. The CDR3 region has the DNA TGTGCCAGCAGCCGGAGGTGGGATAGCAATCAGCCCCAGCATTTT.

This chain connects TRBV7-8 to TRBJ1-5; D not resolved. Germline V lookup: CDR1 SGHVS, CDR2 FQNEAQ. CDR3 size: 15 residues. Trimming pared 2 bases from V and 7 bases from J, leaving 15 bases between. In DNA, the CDR3 is TGTGCCAGCAGCTTATCCCTGGAGGGTGGCCAGCCCCAGCATTTT. As protein: CASSLSLEGGQPQHF.

The chain has TRBV7-2 and TRBJ2-7; D may match TRBD1 or TRBD2 (5 bases each). Germline V gives CDR1 SGHTA, CDR2 FQGNSA. Trimming pared 4 bases from V and 2 bases from J, leaving 15 bases between. CDR3 length: 15 residues. CDR3 region: CASSYRQGVTYEQYF. The CDR3 bases are TGTGCCAGCAGCTATCGTCAGGGAGTAACCTACGAGCAGTACTTC.

The chain recombines TRBV28 with TRBJ1-2, with 8 bases fitting TRBD1. Germline-derived CDR1 and CDR2 are MDHEN and SYDVKM. Unmatched junction bases numbered 6, after V lost 5 bases and J lost 1 base. The CDR3 has 15 residues. The CDR3 is CASSPRGQGNYGYTF. CDR3 bases: TGTGCCAGCAGTCCCAGGGGGCAGGGTAACTATGGCTACACCTTC.

This clone was seen just once. CDR3 coding DNA: TGTGCCAGCAGTTTCTCGTCAGGTACAGATACGCAGTATTTT. Translated, it gives CASSFSSGTDTQYF. V usage is TRBV28 and J usage is TRBJ2-3, with D unresolved. CDR3 length: 14 residues. CDR1 and CDR2 from the germline V gene are MDHEN and SYDVKM. V was shortened by 3 bases and J by 3 bases, with 10 bases between the two germline ends.

The chain uses TRBV6-1 and TRBJ2-3; no definite D call. Per germline, CDR1 MNHNS and CDR2 SASEGT. Trimming took off 2 bases at V and 4 bases at J, with 19 bases between the two ends. The CDR3 extends over 17 amino acids. CDR3 coding DNA: TGTGCCAGCAGTGAAATGGGCCTCGGCCCCTCACCAGATACGCAGTATTTT. Protein: CASSEMGLGPSPDTQYF.

The chain employs TRBV18 and TRBJ1-1, with TRBD1 as a possible D gene (5 bases). Trimming pared 8 bases from V and 11 bases from J, leaving 21 bases between. The germline V gene has CDR1 KGHSH and CDR2 LQKENI. CDR3 length: 13 residues. The CDR3 bases are TGTGCCAGCGTTACTGACAAACAGGAGGAGGCTTTCTTT. It yields the protein CASVTDKQEEAFF.

Here the CDR3 DNA reads TGTGCCACCAGCACCGGTTCGGACAATGAGCAGTTCTTC. It encodes CATSTGSDNEQFF. The chain joins TRBV15 to TRBJ2-1; D not certain. The length of the CDR3 is 13 residues. V lost 4 bases, J lost 5 bases, and 9 bases lay in between. Per the germline V gene, CDR1 is LNHNV and CDR2 is YYDKDF (reference sequence).

The V call is TRBV5-1, the J call TRBJ1-1; D gene unclear. The CDR3 covers 14 residues. V was clipped by 6 bases and J by 1 base, with 13 bases between them. Germline V gene data show CDR1 as SGHRS and CDR2 as YFSETQ. The CDR3 DNA is TGCGCCAGCAACCGGGCCGGGAGGAACACTGAAGCTTTCTTT. Protein sequence: CASNRAGRNTEAFF.

V is TRBV21-1 and J is TRBJ1-5. TRBV21-1 corresponds to a pseudogene. This CDR3 has 17 amino acids. Written as DNA, the CDR3 is TGTGCCAGCAGCACAATGACACCCTTTAGGGGCAATCAGCCCCAGCATTTT. The encoded protein is CASSTMTPFRGNQPQHF.

The chain uses TRBV2 and TRBJ1-2; unclear D gene. Germline V gene lookup returns CDR1 SNHLY and CDR2 FYNNEI. V was clipped by 0 bases and J by 8 bases, with 7 bases between them. This CDR3 contains 12 residues. The CDR3 coding sequence is TGTGCCAGCAGTGAAGCGCTTCCAGGCTACACCTTC. Protein product: CASSEALPGYTF.

V usage is TRBV6-5 and J usage is TRBJ1-5; D ambiguous. The germline V and J ends were trimmed by 6 bases and 0 bases, with 12 bases remaining between them. The CDR3 is 15 amino acids. CDR1 and CDR2 (germline): MNHEY, SVGAGI. Here the CDR3 DNA reads TGTGCCAGCAGCGACGACCCTTTTAGCAATCAGCCCCAGCATTTT. Encoded protein: CASSDDPFSNQPQHF.

The chain has TRBV28 and TRBJ1-3, with no clear D. The CDR3 length is 15 residues. Per germline, CDR1 MDHEN and CDR2 SYDVKM. V was clipped by 1 base and J by 3 bases, with 10 bases between them. The CDR3 DNA is TGTGCCAGCAGTTTATTTGAGGAATTTGGAAACACCATATATTTT. This encodes CASSLFEEFGNTIYF.

The CDR3 reads CASSPGGGASYEQYF. The CDR3 region has the DNA TGTGCCAGCAGCCCGGGTGGGGGGGCCTCCTACGAGCAGTACTTC. The chain is built from TRBV5-4 and TRBJ2-7; maybe TRBD2 (7 bases). The germline V gene encodes CDR1 SGHNT and CDR2 YYREEE (reference sequence). The CDR3 spans 15 residues. The V end lost 4 bases, the J end lost 0 bases, and 14 bases lay between the germline ends.

The V gene is TRBV7-6, the J gene TRBJ2-2, with 10 bases matching TRBD2. Germline lookup yields CDR1 SGHVS and CDR2 FNYEAQ. The V and J ends lost 3 bases and 7 bases, in that order; junction bases with no gene match: 8. The CDR3 spans 16 residues. The CDR3 coding sequence is TGTGCCAGCAGCTTGGGGCTAGCGGGAGTCGGCGGGGAGCTGTTTTTT. Encoded protein: CASSLGLAGVGGELFF.